A selection of T cell receptor beta chains follows, all from one sample in a study of identical twins. Each CDR3 protein is one row after TCRdb ran MiXCR on the 5' RACE reads. The data show fewer than 900,000 distinct CDR3 sequences, around 20% seen once. These data also formed part of another study, on T cells expressing NK-cell markers.

Sample: PBMCs. These receptors were obtained from a woman between 18 and 30 years old in good health. CDR3s include the opening cysteine and the closing phenylalanine or tryptophan. The D gene is left open where the match is weak. A row's size may be missing; if present it is once, few, many or a size class.

CDR3 DNA	CDR3 protein	clone size	D gene	V gene	J gene
TGTGCCAGCGCCCTGGGGCCGGGACAGGGATTTTCCGAGCAGTACTTC	CASALGPGQGFSEQYF	few	TRBD1	TRBV7-6	TRBJ2-7
TGTGCCAGCAGCTTAGCGCGAGGGGAGAGTGGCTACACCTTC	CASSLARGESGYTF	.	.	TRBV7-9	TRBJ1-2
TGTGCCAGCAGCCACCTGTGGCGGCCGAACTATGGCTACACCTTC	CASSHLWRPNYGYTF	many	.	TRBV6-1	TRBJ1-2
TGTGCCAGCAGTTTGTCCTTCGGGGGAACCGGGGAGCTGTTTTTT	CASSLSFGGTGELFF	once	.	TRBV27	TRBJ2-2
TGTGCCAGCAGCTCCTCGGGGGGGACGGGGGATACGCAGTATTTT	CASSSSGGTGDTQYF	.	TRBD2	TRBV7-3	TRBJ2-3
TGTGCCAGCAGCTTTGGGGAACCAAGACCGGGCGAGCAGTACTTC	CASSFGEPRPGEQYF	.	.	TRBV7-9	TRBJ2-7
TGTGCCAGCAGTGAACGAGGACGCCTTGGCGACTTC	CASSERGRLGDF	.	.	TRBV2	TRBJ2-7
TGTGCCAGGTCACCGGGACTAGCGGGGATGGCGGGGCAGTTCTTC	CARSPGLAGMAGQFF	few	TRBD2	TRBV7-2	TRBJ2-1
TGTGCCAGCAGTTTTATGGAGGGCCCGACCCAGTACTTC	CASSFMEGPTQYF	few	.	TRBV12-3/TRBV12-4	TRBJ2-5
TGCGCCAGCAGCCAAGATCGATCGGGAGGGAGTGAGACCCAGTACTTC	CASSQDRSGGSETQYF	many	TRBD2	TRBV4-3	TRBJ2-5
TGTGCCAGCAGCAATTATCCTCGGACATCCGATAATCAAGAGACCCAGTACTTC	CASSNYPRTSDNQETQYF	many	.	TRBV21-1	TRBJ2-5
TGTGCCAGCAGTCCCCAGGTGAACACCGGGGAGCTGTTTTTT	CASSPQVNTGELFF	.	.	TRBV27	TRBJ2-2
TGTGCCAGCAGCTCCACCAAGAAGAACACTGAAGCTTTCTTT	CASSSTKKNTEAFF	.	.	TRBV7-9	TRBJ1-1
TGTGCCAGCAGCCCTACTAGCGGGAGCACAGATACGCAGTATTTT	CASSPTSGSTDTQYF	many	TRBD2	TRBV12-3/TRBV12-4	TRBJ2-3
TGTGCCAGCAGTTCACTTACATATGGCTACACCTTC	CASSSLTYGYTF	few	.	TRBV12-3/TRBV12-4	TRBJ1-2
TGCGCCAGCAGCTTCCAAGCGGGAGGGAGCTCCTACGAGCAGTACTTC	CASSFQAGGSSYEQYF	.	TRBD2	TRBV5-1	TRBJ2-7